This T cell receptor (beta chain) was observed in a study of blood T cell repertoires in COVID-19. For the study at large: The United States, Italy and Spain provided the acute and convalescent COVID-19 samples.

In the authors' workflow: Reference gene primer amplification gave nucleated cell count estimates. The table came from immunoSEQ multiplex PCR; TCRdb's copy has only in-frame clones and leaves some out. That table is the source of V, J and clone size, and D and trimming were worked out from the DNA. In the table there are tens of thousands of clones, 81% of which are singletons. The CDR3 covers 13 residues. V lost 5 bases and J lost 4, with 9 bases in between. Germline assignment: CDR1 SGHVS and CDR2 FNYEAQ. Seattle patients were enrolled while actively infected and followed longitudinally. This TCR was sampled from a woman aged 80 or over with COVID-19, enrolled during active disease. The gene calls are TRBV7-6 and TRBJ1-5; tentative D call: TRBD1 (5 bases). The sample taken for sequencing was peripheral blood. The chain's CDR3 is CASSPGGNQPQHF. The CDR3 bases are TGTGCCAGCAGCCCGGGGGGGAATCAGCCCCAGCATTTT.